Listed here is a single T cell receptor beta chain. Its antigen is unknown. CDR1 SGHNT and CDR2 YYREEE come from the germline V gene (reference sequence). V was pared by 3 bases and J by 1 base, with 12 bases of the junction left unmatched. This CDR3 is built from 17 residues. The data belong to a study of shared clonotypes between healthy human individuals. In the study overall: Donors had three CD4 naive, three CD4 memory, two CD8 naive and one CD8 memory plate apiece. Overall study findings and caveats: Among donors, the sharing of clonotypes was expected to be influenced by sequencing depth. Apart from blood, nothing was sampled; tissue repertoires likely differ.

Data came from immunoSEQ multiplex PCR; TCRdb stores just in-frame clones and leaves some out. The sample has some 1 million clones; more than 60% are singletons. Sequenced input: memory CD4+ T cells sorted from blood. As to subset: CD45RA-negative fraction. The genes are TRBV5-4 and TRBJ2-7; the match to TRBD2 covers 8 bases. The sequence derives from a man younger than 30 in good health. The CDR3 DNA follows: TGTGCCAGCAGCTCTACTAGCGGCCAGGGCGGTTCCTACGAGCAGTACTTC. Protein sequence: CASSSTSGQGGSYEQYF.